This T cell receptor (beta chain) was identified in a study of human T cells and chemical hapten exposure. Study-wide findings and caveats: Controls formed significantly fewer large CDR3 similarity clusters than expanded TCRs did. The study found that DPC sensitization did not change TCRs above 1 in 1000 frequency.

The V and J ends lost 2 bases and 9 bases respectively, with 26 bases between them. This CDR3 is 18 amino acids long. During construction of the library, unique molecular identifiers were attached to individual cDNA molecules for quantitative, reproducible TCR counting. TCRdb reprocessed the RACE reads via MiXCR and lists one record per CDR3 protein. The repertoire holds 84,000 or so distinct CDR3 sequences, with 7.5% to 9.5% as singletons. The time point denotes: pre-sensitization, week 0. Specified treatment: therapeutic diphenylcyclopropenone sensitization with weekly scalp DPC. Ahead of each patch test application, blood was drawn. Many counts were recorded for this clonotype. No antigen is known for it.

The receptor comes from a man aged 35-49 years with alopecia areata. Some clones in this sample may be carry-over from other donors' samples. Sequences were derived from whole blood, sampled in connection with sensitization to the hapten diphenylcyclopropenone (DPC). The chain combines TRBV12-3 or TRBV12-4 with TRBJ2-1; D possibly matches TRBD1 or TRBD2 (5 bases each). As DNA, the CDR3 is TGTGCCAGCAGTTTATTGCCACGCCGGGGCCAAGACGGTGGTGAGCAGTTCTTC. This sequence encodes CASSLLPRRGQDGGEQFF.